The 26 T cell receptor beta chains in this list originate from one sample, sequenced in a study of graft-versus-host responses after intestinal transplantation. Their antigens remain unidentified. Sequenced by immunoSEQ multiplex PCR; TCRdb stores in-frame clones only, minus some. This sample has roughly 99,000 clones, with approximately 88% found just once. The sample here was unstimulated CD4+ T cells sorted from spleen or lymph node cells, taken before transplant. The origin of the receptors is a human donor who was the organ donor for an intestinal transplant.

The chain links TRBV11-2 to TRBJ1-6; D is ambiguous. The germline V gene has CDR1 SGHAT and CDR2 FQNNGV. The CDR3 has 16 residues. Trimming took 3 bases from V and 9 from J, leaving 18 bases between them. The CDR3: CASSLSEHRSGSPLHF. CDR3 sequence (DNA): TGTGCCAGCAGCTTGTCCGAACACCGGTCGGGTTCACCCCTCCACTTT.

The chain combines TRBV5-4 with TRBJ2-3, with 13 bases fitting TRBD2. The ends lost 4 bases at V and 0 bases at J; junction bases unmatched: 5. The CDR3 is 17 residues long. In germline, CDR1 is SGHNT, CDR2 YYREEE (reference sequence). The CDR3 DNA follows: TGTGCCAGCAGCGTCCCGGGACTAGCGGGGAGCACAGATACGCAGTATTTT. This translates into CASSVPGLAGSTDTQYF.

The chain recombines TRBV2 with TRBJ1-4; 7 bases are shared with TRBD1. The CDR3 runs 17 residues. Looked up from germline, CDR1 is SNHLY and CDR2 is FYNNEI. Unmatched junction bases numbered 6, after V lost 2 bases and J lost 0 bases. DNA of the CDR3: TGTGCCAGCAGTGAAATAAGGGGGCGATCAACTAATGAAAAACTGTTTTTT. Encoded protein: CASSEIRGRSTNEKLFF. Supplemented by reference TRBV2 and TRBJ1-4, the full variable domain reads EPEVTQTPSHQVTQMGQEVILRCVPISNHLYFYWYRQILGQKVEFLVSFYNNEISEKSEIFDDQFSVERPDGSNFTLKIRSTKLEDSAMYFCASSEIRGRSTNEKLFFGSGTQLSVL.

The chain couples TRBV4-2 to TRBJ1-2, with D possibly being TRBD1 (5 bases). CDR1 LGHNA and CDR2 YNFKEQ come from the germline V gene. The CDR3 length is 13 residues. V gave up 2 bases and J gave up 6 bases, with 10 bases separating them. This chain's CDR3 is CASSQQGANGYTF. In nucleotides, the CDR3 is TGTGCCAGCAGCCAACAGGGTGCTAATGGCTACACCTTC.

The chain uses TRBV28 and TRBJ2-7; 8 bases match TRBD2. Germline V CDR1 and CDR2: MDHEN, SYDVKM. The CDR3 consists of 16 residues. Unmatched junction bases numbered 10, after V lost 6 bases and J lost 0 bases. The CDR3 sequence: CASSASGLEVSYEQYF. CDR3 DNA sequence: TGTGCCAGCAGCGCATCGGGACTAGAAGTCTCCTACGAGCAGTACTTC.

The CDR3, as DNA: TGTGCCAGCAGCTACCATATGGCGGAGCAGTACTTC. The encoded protein is CASSYHMAEQYF. This rearrangement joins TRBV7-2 to TRBJ2-7, with D unresolved. The CDR3 consists of 12 residues. Germline V gene lookup returns CDR1 SGHTA and CDR2 FQGNSA. V dropped 4 bases and J dropped 7 bases, with 11 bases sitting between them.

CDR3 bases: TGTGCCAGCAGCGGCGCGGTTTTGGGCTTCACAGATACGCAGTATTTT. Protein sequence: CASSGAVLGFTDTQYF. The gene calls are TRBV7-9 and TRBJ2-3; D unclear. The germline V gene has CDR1 SEHNR and CDR2 FQNEAQ (reference sequence). The V end was cut by 5 bases, the J end by 2 bases, with 17 bases between. The CDR3 extends over 16 amino acids. Filled out from reference TRBV7-9 and TRBJ2-3, the complete variable domain reads DTGVSQNPRHKITKRGQNVTFRCDPISEHNRLYWYRQTLGQGPEFLTYFQNEAQLEKSRLLSDRFSAERPKGSFSTLEIQRTEQGDSAMYLCASSGAVLGFTDTQYFGPGTRLTVL.

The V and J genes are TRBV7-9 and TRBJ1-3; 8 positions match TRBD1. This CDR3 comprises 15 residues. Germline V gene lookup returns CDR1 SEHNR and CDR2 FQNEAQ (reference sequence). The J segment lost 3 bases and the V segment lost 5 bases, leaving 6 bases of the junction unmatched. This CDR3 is CASSPPGQGGNTIYF. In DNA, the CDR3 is TGTGCCAGCAGCCCCCCCGGACAGGGTGGAAACACCATATATTTT.

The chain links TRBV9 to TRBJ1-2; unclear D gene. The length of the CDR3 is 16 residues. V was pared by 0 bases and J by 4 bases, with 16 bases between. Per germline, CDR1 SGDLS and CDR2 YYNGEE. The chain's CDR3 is CASSVGTGVESYGYTF. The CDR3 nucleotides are TGTGCCAGCAGCGTAGGTACCGGGGTAGAGTCCTATGGCTACACCTTC.

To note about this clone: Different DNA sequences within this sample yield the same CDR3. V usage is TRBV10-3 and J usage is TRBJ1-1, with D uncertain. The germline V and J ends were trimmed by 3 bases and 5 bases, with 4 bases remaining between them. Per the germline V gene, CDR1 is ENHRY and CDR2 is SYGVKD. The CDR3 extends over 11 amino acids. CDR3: CAISERTEAFF. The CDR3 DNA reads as TGTGCCATCAGTGAACGGACTGAAGCTTTCTTT.

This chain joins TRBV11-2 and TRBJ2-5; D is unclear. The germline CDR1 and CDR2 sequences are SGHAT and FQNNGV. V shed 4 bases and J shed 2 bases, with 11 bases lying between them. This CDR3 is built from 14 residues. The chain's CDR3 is CASSSGPHQETQYF. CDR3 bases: TGTGCCAGCAGCTCCGGGCCACATCAAGAGACCCAGTACTTC.

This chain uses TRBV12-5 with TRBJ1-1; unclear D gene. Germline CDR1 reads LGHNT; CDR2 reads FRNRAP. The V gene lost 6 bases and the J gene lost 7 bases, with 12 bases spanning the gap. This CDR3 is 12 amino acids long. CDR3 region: CASGRETGEAFF. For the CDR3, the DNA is TGTGCTAGTGGAAGGGAAACGGGTGAAGCTTTCTTT.

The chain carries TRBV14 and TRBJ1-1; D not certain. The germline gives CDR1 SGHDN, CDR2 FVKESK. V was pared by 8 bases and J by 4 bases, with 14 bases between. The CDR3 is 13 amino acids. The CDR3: CASRTTARTEAFF. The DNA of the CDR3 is TGTGCCAGCCGAACAACGGCGCGCACTGAAGCTTTCTTT.

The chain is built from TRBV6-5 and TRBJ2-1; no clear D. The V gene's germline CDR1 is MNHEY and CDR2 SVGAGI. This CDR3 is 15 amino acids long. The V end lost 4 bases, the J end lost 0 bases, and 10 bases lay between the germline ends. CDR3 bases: TGTGCCAGCAGTTCCGCCCTCTCCTCCTACAATGAGCAGTTCTTC. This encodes CASSSALSSYNEQFF.

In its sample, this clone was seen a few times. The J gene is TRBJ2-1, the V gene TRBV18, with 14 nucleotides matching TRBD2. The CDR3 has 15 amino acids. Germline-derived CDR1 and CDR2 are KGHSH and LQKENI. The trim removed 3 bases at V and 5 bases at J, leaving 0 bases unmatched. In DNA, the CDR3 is TGTGCCAGCTCACCGGGACTAGCGGGAGACAATGAGCAGTTCTTC. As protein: CASSPGLAGDNEQFF.

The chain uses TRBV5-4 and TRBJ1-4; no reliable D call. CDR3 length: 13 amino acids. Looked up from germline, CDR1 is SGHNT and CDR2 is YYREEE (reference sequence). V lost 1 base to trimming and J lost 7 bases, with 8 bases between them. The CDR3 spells CASSLMTGEKLFF. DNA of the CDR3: TGTGCCAGCAGCTTGATGACTGGTGAAAAACTGTTTTTT.

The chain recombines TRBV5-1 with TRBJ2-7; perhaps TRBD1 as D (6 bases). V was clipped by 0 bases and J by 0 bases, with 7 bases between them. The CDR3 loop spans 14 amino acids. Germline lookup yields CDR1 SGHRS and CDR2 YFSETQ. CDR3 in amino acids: CASSLAGASYEQYF. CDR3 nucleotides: TGCGCCAGCAGCTTGGCAGGGGCCTCCTACGAGCAGTACTTC.

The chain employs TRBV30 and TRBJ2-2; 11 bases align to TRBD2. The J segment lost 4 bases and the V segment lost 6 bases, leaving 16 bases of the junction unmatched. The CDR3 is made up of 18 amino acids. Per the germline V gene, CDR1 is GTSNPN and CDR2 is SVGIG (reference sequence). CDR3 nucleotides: TGTGCCTGTGATTTGATAGCGGGAGGGCCAACAGGCACCGGGGAGCTGTTTTTT. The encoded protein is CACDLIAGGPTGTGELFF. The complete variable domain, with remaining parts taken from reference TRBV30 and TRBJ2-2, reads SQTIHQWPATLVQPVGSPLSLECTVEGTSNPNLYWYRQAAGRGLQLLFYSVGIGQISSEVPQNLSASRPQDRQFILSSKKLLLSDSGFYLCACDLIAGGPTGTGELFFGEGSRLTVL.

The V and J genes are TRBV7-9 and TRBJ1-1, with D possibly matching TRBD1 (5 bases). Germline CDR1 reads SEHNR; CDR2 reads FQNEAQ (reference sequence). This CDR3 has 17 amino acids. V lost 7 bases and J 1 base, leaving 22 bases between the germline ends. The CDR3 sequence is CASIRRGLTGGNTEAFF. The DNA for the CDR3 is TGTGCCAGCATCCGAAGGGGTTTGACTGGGGGGAACACTGAAGCTTTCTTT. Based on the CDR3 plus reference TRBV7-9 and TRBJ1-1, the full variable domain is DTGVSQNPRHKITKRGQNVTFRCDPISEHNRLYWYRQTLGQGPEFLTYFQNEAQLEKSRLLSDRFSAERPKGSFSTLEIQRTEQGDSAMYLCASIRRGLTGGNTEAFFGQGTRLTVV.

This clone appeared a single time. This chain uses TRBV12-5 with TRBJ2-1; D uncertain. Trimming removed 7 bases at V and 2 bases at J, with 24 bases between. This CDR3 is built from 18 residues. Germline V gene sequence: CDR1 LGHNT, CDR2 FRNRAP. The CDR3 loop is CASAKTNDGRAPYNEQFF. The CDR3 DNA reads TGTGCTAGTGCTAAAACCAACGACGGAAGGGCTCCCTACAATGAGCAGTTCTTC.

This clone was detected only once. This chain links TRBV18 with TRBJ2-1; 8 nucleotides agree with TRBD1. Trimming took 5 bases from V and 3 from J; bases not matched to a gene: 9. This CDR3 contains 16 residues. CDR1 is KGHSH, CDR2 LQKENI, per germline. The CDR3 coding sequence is TGTGCCAGCTCATCCCTTGGACAGGGTCTCTACAATGAGCAGTTCTTC. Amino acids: CASSSLGQGLYNEQFF.

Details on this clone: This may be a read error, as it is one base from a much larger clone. In nucleotides, the CDR3 is TGTGCCAGCAGCTTCTTCTACGAGCAGTACTTC. Translation gives CASSFFYEQYF. The genes are TRBV5-6 and TRBJ2-7; no definite D call. The CDR3 runs to 11 residues. V lost 2 bases and J 3 bases, leaving 3 bases between the germline ends. Germline values: CDR1 SGHDT, CDR2 YYEEEE.

The CDR3 sequence: CASSLTGTSRTGELFF. In DNA form, the CDR3 reads TGTGCCAGCAGCCTAACCGGGACTAGTAGGACCGGGGAGCTGTTTTTT. The chain has TRBV11-3 and TRBJ2-2; 8 positions match TRBD2. J lost 5 bases, V lost 5 bases, and 10 bases had no gene match. The V gene's germline CDR1 is SGHNT and CDR2 YENEEA. The CDR3 length is 16 residues.

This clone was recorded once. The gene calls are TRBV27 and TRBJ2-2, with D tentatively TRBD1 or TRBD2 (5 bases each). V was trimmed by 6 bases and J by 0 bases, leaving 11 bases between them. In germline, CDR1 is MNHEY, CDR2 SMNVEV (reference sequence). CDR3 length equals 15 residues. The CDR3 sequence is CASRGRMANTGELFF. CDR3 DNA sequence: TGTGCCAGCAGGGGACGGATGGCGAACACCGGGGAGCTGTTTTTT.

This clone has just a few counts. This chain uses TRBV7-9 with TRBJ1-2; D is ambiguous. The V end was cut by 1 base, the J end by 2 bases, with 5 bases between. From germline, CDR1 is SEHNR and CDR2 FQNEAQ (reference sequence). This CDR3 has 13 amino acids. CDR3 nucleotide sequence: TGTGCCAGCAGCTTAGGTCCCAACTATGGCTACACCTTC. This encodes CASSLGPNYGYTF.

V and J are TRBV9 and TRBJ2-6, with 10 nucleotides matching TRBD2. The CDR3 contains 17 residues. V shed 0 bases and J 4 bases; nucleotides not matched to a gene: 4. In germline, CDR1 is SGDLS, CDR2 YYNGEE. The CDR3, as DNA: TGTGCCAGCAGCGTAGTGCTAGCGGGAGCCGGGGCCAACGTCCTGACTTTC. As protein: CASSVVLAGAGANVLTF.